This TCR beta chain came from a study of T cell repertoires in cytomegalovirus infection. One entry per CDR3 protein results from TCRdb running MiXCR on the reads. Altogether approximately 500,000 distinct CDR3 sequences are present, 26% being singletons, with the ten largest covering approximately 13%. V was clipped by 3 bases and J by 1 base, with 8 bases between them. Germline V gene lookup returns CDR1 ENHRY and CDR2 SYGVKD. The CDR3 has 14 amino acids. The receptor's source is a human donor in good health (CMV status not recorded). Some clones in this sample may be carry-over from other donors' samples. The sample was PBMCs. The J gene is TRBJ2-3, the V gene TRBV10-3; perhaps TRBD1 as D (5 bases). This CDR3 reads CAISDRVGTDTQYF. For the CDR3, the DNA is TGTGCCATCAGTGACAGGGTAGGCACAGATACGCAGTATTTT.